The subject of this entry is one TCR beta chain. The entry originates in a study of response to subunit inactivated influenza vaccine. Via MiXCR, TCRdb re-called the RT-PCR reads, giving one row per CDR3 protein. The sample includes 750,000 to 850,000 distinct CDR3 sequences, roughly 18% of them seen just once. The source of this sequence is a man aged 50-59 years who received an inactivated influenza vaccine. The specimen comprised PBMCs from blood, sampled less than 6 days after vaccination.

CDR3 bases: TGTGCCAGCAGTTACACCAGGGGTAGCGGGAGGGCCAATGAGCAGTTCTTC. Residues: CASSYTRGSGRANEQFF. The J gene is TRBJ2-1, the V gene TRBV6-5, with 11 nucleotides matching TRBD2. V was clipped by 2 bases and J by 6 bases; unmatched bases: 9. The V gene's germline CDR1 is MNHEY and CDR2 SVGAGI. The CDR3 covers 17 residues.